This T cell receptor (beta chain) is drawn from a study of shared clonotypes between healthy human individuals. Study in general: Sampling drew on donors who were a couple of women and three men aged 18 to 49.

V lost 8 bases and J lost 6, with 10 bases in between. This CDR3 is 11 amino acids long. CDR1 and CDR2 from the germline V gene are ENHRY and SYGVKD. Data came from immunoSEQ multiplex PCR; TCRdb stores just in-frame clones and leaves some out. The data contain about 490,000 clones, 81% of them seen just once; the ten biggest clones take up approximately 11%. The J gene is TRBJ1-2, the V gene TRBV10-3; D call uncertain. The clonotype comes from a woman aged 35 to 49 in good health. Some clones in this sample may be carry-over from other donors' samples. What was sequenced was PBMCs. CDR3 sequence: CAIWPRDGYTF. The CDR3 nucleotides read TGTGCCATCTGGCCAAGGGATGGCTACACCTTC.